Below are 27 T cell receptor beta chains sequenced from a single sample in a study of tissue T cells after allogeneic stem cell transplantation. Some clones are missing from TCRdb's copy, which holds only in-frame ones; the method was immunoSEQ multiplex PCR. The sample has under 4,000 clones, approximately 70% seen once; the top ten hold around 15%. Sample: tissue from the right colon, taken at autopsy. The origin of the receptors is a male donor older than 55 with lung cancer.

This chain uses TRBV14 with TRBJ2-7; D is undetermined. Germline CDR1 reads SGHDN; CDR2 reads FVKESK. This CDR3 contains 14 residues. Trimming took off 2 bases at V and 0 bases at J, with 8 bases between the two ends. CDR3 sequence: CASSQLQFSYEQYF. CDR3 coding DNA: TGTGCCAGCAGCCAATTACAGTTCTCCTACGAGCAGTACTTC.

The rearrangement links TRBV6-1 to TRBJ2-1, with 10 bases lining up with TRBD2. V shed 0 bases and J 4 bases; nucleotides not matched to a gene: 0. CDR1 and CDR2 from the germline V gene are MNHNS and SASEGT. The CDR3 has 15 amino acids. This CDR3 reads CASSEASGGYNEQFF. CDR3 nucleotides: TGTGCCAGCAGTGAAGCTAGCGGGGGGTACAATGAGCAGTTCTTC.

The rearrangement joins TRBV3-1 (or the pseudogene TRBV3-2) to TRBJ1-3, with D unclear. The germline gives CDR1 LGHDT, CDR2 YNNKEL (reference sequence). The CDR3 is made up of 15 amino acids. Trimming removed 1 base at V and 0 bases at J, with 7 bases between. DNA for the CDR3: TGTGCCAGCAGCCAAGGAAGCTACTCTGGAAACACCATATATTTT. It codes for CASSQGSYSGNTIYF.

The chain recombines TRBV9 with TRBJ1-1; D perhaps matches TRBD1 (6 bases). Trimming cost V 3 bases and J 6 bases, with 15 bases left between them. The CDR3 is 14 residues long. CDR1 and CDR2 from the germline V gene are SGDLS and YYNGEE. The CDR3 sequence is CASSERTGSAEAFF. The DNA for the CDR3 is TGTGCCAGCAGCGAGAGAACAGGGTCTGCTGAAGCTTTCTTT.

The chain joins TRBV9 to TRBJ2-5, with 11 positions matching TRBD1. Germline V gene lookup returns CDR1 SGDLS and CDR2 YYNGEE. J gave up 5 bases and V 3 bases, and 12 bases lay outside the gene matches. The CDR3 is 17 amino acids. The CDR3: CASSARAGQGAQETQYF. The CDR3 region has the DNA TGTGCCAGCAGCGCGAGAGCTGGACAGGGGGCACAGGAGACCCAGTACTTC. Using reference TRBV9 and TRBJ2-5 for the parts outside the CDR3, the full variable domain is DSGVTQTPKHLITATGQRVTLRCSPRSGDLSVYWYQQSLDQGLQFLIQYYNGEERAKGNILERFSAQQFPDLHSELNLSSLELGDSALYFCASSARAGQGAQETQYFGPGTRLLVL.

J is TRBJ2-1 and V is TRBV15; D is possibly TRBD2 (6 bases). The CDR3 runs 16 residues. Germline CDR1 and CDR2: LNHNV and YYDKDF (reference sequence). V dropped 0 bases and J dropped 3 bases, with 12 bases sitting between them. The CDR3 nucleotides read TGTGCCACCAGCAGAGATTTTGGCGGGGACTACAATGAGCAGTTCTTC. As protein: CATSRDFGGDYNEQFF.

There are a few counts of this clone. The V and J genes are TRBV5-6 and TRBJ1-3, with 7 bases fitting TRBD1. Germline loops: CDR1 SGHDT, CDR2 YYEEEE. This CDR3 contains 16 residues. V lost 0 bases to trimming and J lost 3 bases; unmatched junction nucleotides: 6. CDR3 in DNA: TGTGCCAGCAGCTTGGTGCAGGGGGTTGATGGAAACACCATATATTTT. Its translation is CASSLVQGVDGNTIYF.

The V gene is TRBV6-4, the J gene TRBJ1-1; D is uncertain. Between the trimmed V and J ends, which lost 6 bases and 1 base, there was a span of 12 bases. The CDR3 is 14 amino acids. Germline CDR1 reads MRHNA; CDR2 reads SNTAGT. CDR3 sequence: CASSPAPGNTEAFF. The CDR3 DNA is TGTGCCAGCAGCCCGGCTCCGGGGAACACTGAAGCTTTCTTT.

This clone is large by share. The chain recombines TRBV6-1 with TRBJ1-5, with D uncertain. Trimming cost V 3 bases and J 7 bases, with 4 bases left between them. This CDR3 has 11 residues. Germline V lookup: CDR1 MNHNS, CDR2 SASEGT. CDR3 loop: CASSDGQPQHF. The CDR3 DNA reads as TGTGCCAGCAGTGATGGGCAGCCCCAGCATTTT.

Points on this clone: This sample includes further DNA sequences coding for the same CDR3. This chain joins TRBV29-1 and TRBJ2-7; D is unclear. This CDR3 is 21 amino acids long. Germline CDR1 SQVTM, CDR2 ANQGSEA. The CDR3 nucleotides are TGCGGACCGGCAGCGCTGAGGTTGTTAGTAAAAGAAAGATCGAGCTCCTACGAGCAGTACTTC. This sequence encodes CGPAALRLLVKERSSSYEQYF.

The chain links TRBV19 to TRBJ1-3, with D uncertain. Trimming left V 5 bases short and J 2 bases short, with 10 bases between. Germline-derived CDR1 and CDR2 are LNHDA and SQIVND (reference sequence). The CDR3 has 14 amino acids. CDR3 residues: CASSLWGTGNTIYF. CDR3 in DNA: TGTGCCAGTAGTCTCTGGGGAACTGGAAACACCATATATTTT.

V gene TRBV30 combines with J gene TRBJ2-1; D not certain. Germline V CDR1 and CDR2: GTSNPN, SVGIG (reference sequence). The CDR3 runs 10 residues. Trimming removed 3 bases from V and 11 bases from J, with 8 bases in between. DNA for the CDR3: TGTGCCTGGAGCCAGAATCAGCAGTTCTTC. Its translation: CAWSQNQQFF. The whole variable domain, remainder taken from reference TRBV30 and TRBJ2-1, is SQTIHQWPATLVQPVGSPLSLECTVEGTSNPNLYWYRQAAGRGLQLLFYSVGIGQISSEVPQNLSASRPQDRQFILSSKKLLLSDSGFYLCAWSQNQQFFGPGTRLTVL.

The CDR3 region has the DNA TGTGCCGCCAGGGCGCCGGGACTGACTACTCTTGTGAGCAATCAGCCCCAGCATTTT. It translates to CAARAPGLTTLVSNQPQHF. The chain recombines TRBV2 with TRBJ1-5; D might be TRBD1 (5 bases). Germline assignment: CDR1 SNHLY and CDR2 FYNNEI. The germline V and J ends were trimmed by 11 bases and 1 base, with 30 bases remaining between them. The CDR3 extends over 19 amino acids.

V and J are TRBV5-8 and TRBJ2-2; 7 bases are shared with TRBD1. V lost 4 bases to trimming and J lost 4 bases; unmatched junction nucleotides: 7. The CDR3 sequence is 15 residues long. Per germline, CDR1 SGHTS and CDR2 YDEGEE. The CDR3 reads CASSKGDRSTGELFF. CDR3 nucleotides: TGTGCCAGCAGCAAAGGGGACAGAAGCACCGGGGAGCTGTTTTTT.

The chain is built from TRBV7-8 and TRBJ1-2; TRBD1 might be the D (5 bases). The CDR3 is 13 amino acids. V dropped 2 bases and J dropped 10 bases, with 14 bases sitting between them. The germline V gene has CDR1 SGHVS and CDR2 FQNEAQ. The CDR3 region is CASSLIRDPLYTF. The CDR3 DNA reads TGTGCCAGCAGCTTAATCAGGGACCCCCTCTACACCTTC.

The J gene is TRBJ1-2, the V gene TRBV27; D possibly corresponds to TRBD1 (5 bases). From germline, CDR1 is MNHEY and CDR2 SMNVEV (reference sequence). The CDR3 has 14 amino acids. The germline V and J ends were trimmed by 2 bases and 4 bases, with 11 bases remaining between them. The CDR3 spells CASSLKGRVYGYTF. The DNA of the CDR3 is TGTGCCAGCAGTTTAAAGGGCAGGGTCTATGGCTACACCTTC.

DNA for the CDR3: TGTGCCATCAGTGCGGGGGGGGCTTTGGATACGCAGTATTTT. Its protein is CAISAGGALDTQYF. V gene TRBV10-3 combines with J gene TRBJ2-3, with TRBD2 matching 8 bases. Germline CDR1 ENHRY, CDR2 SYGVKD. There are 14 residues in the CDR3. The ends lost 4 bases at V and 6 bases at J; junction bases unmatched: 6.

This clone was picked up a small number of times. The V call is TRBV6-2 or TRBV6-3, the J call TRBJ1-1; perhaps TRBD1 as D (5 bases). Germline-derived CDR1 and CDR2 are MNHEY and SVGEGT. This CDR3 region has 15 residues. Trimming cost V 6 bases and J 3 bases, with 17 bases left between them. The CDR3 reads CASSSFGRDDTEAFF. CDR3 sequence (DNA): TGTGCCAGCAGCTCGTTCGGCAGGGATGACACTGAAGCTTTCTTT.

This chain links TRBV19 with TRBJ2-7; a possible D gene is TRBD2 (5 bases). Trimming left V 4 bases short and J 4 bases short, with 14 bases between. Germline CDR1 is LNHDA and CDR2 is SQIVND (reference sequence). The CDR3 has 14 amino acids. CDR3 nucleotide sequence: TGTGCCAGTAGTACCCGGAGCGGAGAATACGAGCAGTACTTC. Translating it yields CASSTRSGEYEQYF. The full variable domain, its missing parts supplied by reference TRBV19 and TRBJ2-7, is DGGITQSPKYLFRKEGQNVTLSCEQNLNHDAMYWYRQDPGQGLRLIYYSQIVNDFQKGDIAEGYSVSREKKESFPLTVTSAQKNPTAFYLCASSTRSGEYEQYFGPGTRLTVT.

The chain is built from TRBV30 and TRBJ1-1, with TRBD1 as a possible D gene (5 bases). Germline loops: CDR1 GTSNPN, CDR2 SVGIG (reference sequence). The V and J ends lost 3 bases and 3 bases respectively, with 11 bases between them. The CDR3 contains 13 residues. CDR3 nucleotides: TGTGCCTGGAGGAGGACAAGCGACACTGAAGCTTTCTTT. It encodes CAWRRTSDTEAFF. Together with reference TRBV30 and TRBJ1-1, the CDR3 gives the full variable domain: SQTIHQWPATLVQPVGSPLSLECTVEGTSNPNLYWYRQAAGRGLQLLFYSVGIGQISSEVPQNLSASRPQDRQFILSSKKLLLSDSGFYLCAWRRTSDTEAFFGQGTRLTVV.

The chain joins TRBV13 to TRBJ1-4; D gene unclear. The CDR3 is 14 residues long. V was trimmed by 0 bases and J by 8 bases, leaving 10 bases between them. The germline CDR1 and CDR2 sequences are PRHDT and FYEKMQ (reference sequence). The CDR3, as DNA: TGTGCCAGCAGCTTAGGCCGAGGGTGGGAAAAACTGTTTTTT. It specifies CASSLGRGWEKLFF.

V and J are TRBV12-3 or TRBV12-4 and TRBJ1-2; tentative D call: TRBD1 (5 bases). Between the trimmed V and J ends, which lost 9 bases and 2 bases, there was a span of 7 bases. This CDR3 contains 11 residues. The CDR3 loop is CASSGNYGYTF. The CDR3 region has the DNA TGTGCCAGTTCAGGGAACTATGGCTACACCTTC.

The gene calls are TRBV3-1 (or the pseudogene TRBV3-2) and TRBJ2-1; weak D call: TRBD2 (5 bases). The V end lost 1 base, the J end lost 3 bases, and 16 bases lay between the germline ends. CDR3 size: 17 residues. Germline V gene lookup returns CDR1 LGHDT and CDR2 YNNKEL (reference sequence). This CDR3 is CASSQGAPSSYYNEQFF. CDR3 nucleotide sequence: TGTGCCAGCAGCCAAGGCGCTCCTAGCTCGTACTACAATGAGCAGTTCTTC.

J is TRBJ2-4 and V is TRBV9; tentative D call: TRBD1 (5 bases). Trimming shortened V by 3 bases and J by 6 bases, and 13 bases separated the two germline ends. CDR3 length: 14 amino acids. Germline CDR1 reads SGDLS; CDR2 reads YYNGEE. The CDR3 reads CASSAETVPNIQYF. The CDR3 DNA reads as TGTGCCAGCAGCGCCGAGACAGTTCCAAACATTCAGTACTTC.

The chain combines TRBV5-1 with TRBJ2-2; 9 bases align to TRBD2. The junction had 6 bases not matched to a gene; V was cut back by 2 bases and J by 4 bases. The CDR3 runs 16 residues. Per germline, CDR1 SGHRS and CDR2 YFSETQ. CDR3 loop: CASSLTSGFATGELFF. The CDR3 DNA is TGCGCCAGCAGCTTAACTAGCGGGTTCGCCACCGGGGAGCTGTTTTTT.

In nucleotides, the CDR3 is TGTGCCAGCAGTGTGGACAGGGGGGGACCAGATACGCAGTATTTT. It codes for CASSVDRGGPDTQYF. The chain employs TRBV28 and TRBJ2-3, with TRBD1 matching over 10 bases. The V gene end was trimmed by 5 bases and the J gene end by 4 bases; junction bases not matched to a gene: 6. This CDR3 contains 15 residues. Germline lookup yields CDR1 MDHEN and CDR2 SYDVKM.

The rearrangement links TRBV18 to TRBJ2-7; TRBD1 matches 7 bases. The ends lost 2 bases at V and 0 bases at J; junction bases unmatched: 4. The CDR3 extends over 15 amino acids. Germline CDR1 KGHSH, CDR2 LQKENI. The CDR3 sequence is CASSPYRDSSYEQYF. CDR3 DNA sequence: TGTGCCAGCTCACCATACAGGGACAGCTCCTACGAGCAGTACTTC.